This is a list of T cell receptor beta chains from one sample in a study of CD8 T cells in Susac syndrome. MiXCR was run by TCRdb on the immunoSEQ multiplex PCR reads, yielding one entry per CDR3 protein. The sample includes about 160,000 distinct CDR3 sequences, 95% to 96% of them seen just once. Sample: CD4+ T cells from PBMCs. The source of these receptors is a human donor with Susac syndrome. Each CDR3 is given with its conserved first and last residue. The order of the fields is D gene, J gene, V gene, clone size, CDR3 protein, CDR3 DNA. A D gene is named only where the DNA matches it firmly. A clone size is listed for some rows: how often the clone was seen (once, few, many), or a class if it is expanded.

d_gene: TRBD2
j_gene: TRBJ2-2
v_gene: TRBV20-1
abundance: NA
CDR3aa: CSACSGSHWAGELFF
CDR3nt: TGCAGTGCCTGTAGCGGGAGCCACTGGGCCGGGGAGCTGTTTTTT

d_gene: TRBD1
j_gene: TRBJ1-1
v_gene: TRBV19
abundance: NA
CDR3aa: CASSTQGQSKAFF
CDR3nt: TGTGCCAGTAGTACACAGGGACAGTCTAAAGCTTTCTTT

d_gene: TRBD1
j_gene: TRBJ2-5
v_gene: TRBV5-5
abundance: NA
CDR3aa: CASRRAGTGRETQYF
CDR3nt: TGTGCCAGCAGGCGAGCCGGGACAGGTCGTGAGACCCAGTACTTC

d_gene: TRBD2
j_gene: TRBJ2-1
v_gene: TRBV12-3/TRBV12-4
abundance: NA
CDR3aa: CASSPRLAGGLMSYNEQFF
CDR3nt: TGTGCCAGCAGTCCTAGACTAGCGGGAGGTTTAATGTCCTACAATGAGCAGTTCTTC

d_gene: TRBD2
j_gene: TRBJ2-7
v_gene: TRBV7-2
abundance: NA
CDR3aa: CASSHPGLVAEQYF
CDR3nt: TGTGCCAGCAGCCATCCGGGACTAGTCGCCGAGCAGTACTTC

d_gene: TRBD1
j_gene: TRBJ2-1
v_gene: TRBV11-2
abundance: NA
CDR3aa: CASRITGASNNEQFF
CDR3nt: TGTGCCAGCAGGATAACAGGGGCCTCGAACAATGAGCAGTTCTTC

d_gene: TRBD2
j_gene: TRBJ2-4
v_gene: TRBV4-2
abundance: NA
CDR3aa: CASSQGASGPPGSIQYF
CDR3nt: TGTGCCAGCAGCCAAGGGGCTAGCGGGCCCCCCGGGAGCATTCAGTACTTC

d_gene: NA
j_gene: TRBJ2-7
v_gene: TRBV4-3
abundance: once
CDR3aa: CASSPSGIPYEQYF
CDR3nt: TGCGCCAGCAGTCCCAGCGGAATCCCCTACGAGCAGTACTTC

d_gene: NA
j_gene: TRBJ1-2
v_gene: TRBV25-1
abundance: NA
CDR3aa: CASTQLTGFYGYTF
CDR3nt: TGTGCCAGCACCCAGTTAACAGGGTTCTATGGCTACACCTTC

d_gene: TRBD1
j_gene: TRBJ1-2
v_gene: TRBV27
abundance: NA
CDR3aa: CASSLGGQGGYGYTF
CDR3nt: TGTGCCAGCAGTTTAGGCGGACAGGGAGGCTATGGCTACACCTTC

d_gene: NA
j_gene: TRBJ2-1
v_gene: TRBV4-2
abundance: NA
CDR3aa: CASSQDSRELNEQFF
CDR3nt: TGTGCCAGCAGCCAAGATTCGAGGGAACTCAATGAGCAGTTCTTC

d_gene: TRBD1
j_gene: TRBJ1-2
v_gene: TRBV7-3
abundance: once
CDR3aa: CASSPGTGNGYTF
CDR3nt: TGTGCCAGCAGCCCTGGGACAGGGAACGGCTACACCTTC

d_gene: NA
j_gene: TRBJ2-3
v_gene: TRBV9
abundance: NA
CDR3aa: CASSVDTTSTDTQYF
CDR3nt: TGTGCCAGCAGCGTAGACACTACTAGCACAGATACGCAGTATTTT

d_gene: NA
j_gene: TRBJ2-3
v_gene: TRBV28
abundance: NA
CDR3aa: CASSLSRASTDTQYF
CDR3nt: TGTGCCAGCAGTTTATCCAGAGCTAGCACAGATACGCAGTATTTT

d_gene: NA
j_gene: TRBJ2-5
v_gene: TRBV4-3
abundance: NA
CDR3aa: CASSQSGQETQYF
CDR3nt: TGCGCCAGCAGCCAGAGCGGGCAAGAGACCCAGTACTTC

d_gene: NA
j_gene: TRBJ2-3
v_gene: TRBV5-1
abundance: NA
CDR3aa: CASSLSGWDTQYF
CDR3nt: TGCGCCAGCAGCTTGTCAGGGTGGGATACGCAGTATTTT

d_gene: NA
j_gene: TRBJ2-7
v_gene: TRBV5-4
abundance: NA
CDR3aa: CASSLGRESSYEQYF
CDR3nt: TGTGCCAGCAGCTTGGGAAGGGAATCCTCCTACGAGCAGTACTTC

d_gene: TRBD2
j_gene: TRBJ2-1
v_gene: TRBV5-4
abundance: NA
CDR3aa: CASSLGGGGSSYNEQFF
CDR3nt: TGTGCCAGCAGCTTGGGCGGGGGGGGAAGCTCCTACAATGAGCAGTTCTTC

d_gene: TRBD2
j_gene: TRBJ2-1
v_gene: TRBV29-1
abundance: NA
CDR3aa: CSVGGRAGNEQFF
CDR3nt: TGCAGCGTTGGTGGGAGGGCCGGCAATGAGCAGTTCTTC

d_gene: NA
j_gene: TRBJ2-1
v_gene: TRBV29-1
abundance: NA
CDR3aa: CSVGTERGFF
CDR3nt: TGCAGCGTTGGAACAGAGCGAGGGTTCTTC

d_gene: NA
j_gene: TRBJ1-1
v_gene: TRBV30
abundance: NA
CDR3aa: CAWSVQDNTEAFF
CDR3nt: TGTGCCTGGAGTGTACAAGATAACACTGAAGCTTTCTTT

d_gene: NA
j_gene: TRBJ2-3
v_gene: TRBV9
abundance: NA
CDR3aa: CASSVGGIADTQYF
CDR3nt: TGTGCCAGCAGCGTAGGTGGGATCGCAGATACGCAGTATTTT

d_gene: TRBD2
j_gene: TRBJ2-1
v_gene: TRBV25-1
abundance: NA
CDR3aa: CASSEGLKRGGLGDEQFF
CDR3nt: TGTGCCAGCAGTGAAGGTCTCAAGCGGGGGGGCCTAGGGGATGAGCAGTTCTTC

d_gene: NA
j_gene: TRBJ2-7
v_gene: TRBV28
abundance: once
CDR3aa: CASSPRKTYEQYF
CDR3nt: TGTGCCAGCAGCCCTAGGAAGACCTACGAGCAGTACTTC

d_gene: NA
j_gene: TRBJ1-2
v_gene: TRBV7-9
abundance: NA
CDR3aa: CASSREVNYGYTF
CDR3nt: TGTGCCAGCAGCCGAGAGGTTAACTATGGCTACACCTTC

d_gene: NA
j_gene: TRBJ2-5
v_gene: TRBV20-1
abundance: NA
CDR3aa: CSARRSLPRETQYF
CDR3nt: TGCAGTGCCCGGAGGTCTCTTCCGAGGGAGACCCAGTACTTC

d_gene: NA
j_gene: TRBJ1-2
v_gene: TRBV27
abundance: NA
CDR3aa: CASSFTPGQGSNYGYTF
CDR3nt: TGTGCCAGCAGTTTTACCCCCGGGCAGGGAAGTAACTATGGCTACACCTTC

d_gene: NA
j_gene: TRBJ1-1
v_gene: TRBV5-4
abundance: once
CDR3aa: CASSPGGRGQTEAFF
CDR3nt: TGTGCCAGCAGCCCGGGGGGAAGAGGGCAAACTGAAGCTTTCTTT

d_gene: TRBD2
j_gene: TRBJ2-5
v_gene: TRBV7-9
abundance: NA
CDR3aa: CASSSRLAAVQETQYF
CDR3nt: TGTGCCAGCAGCTCACGACTAGCGGCCGTTCAAGAGACCCAGTACTTC

d_gene: TRBD2
j_gene: TRBJ2-1
v_gene: TRBV29-1
abundance: NA
CDR3aa: CSVAGGISYNEQFF
CDR3nt: TGCAGCGTTGCGGGGGGAATCTCCTACAATGAGCAGTTCTTC

d_gene: NA
j_gene: TRBJ1-3
v_gene: TRBV29-1
abundance: NA
CDR3aa: CSCSGQGGNTIYF
CDR3nt: TGCAGCTGCTCCGGTCAGGGAGGAAACACCATATATTTT

d_gene: TRBD1
j_gene: TRBJ2-7
v_gene: TRBV4-2
abundance: NA
CDR3aa: CASSQGETGAYEQYF
CDR3nt: TGTGCCAGCAGCCAAGGGGAGACAGGGGCCTACGAGCAGTACTTC

d_gene: TRBD1
j_gene: TRBJ2-1
v_gene: TRBV18
abundance: NA
CDR3aa: CASSPEGQASSYNEQFF
CDR3nt: TGTGCCAGCTCACCCGAGGGACAGGCCAGCTCCTACAATGAGCAGTTCTTC

d_gene: TRBD2
j_gene: TRBJ2-1
v_gene: TRBV20-1
abundance: NA
CDR3aa: CSAPSGVNNEQFF
CDR3nt: TGCAGTGCGCCTAGCGGGGTAAACAATGAGCAGTTCTTC

d_gene: NA
j_gene: TRBJ2-1
v_gene: TRBV12-3/TRBV12-4
abundance: NA
CDR3aa: CASEGSYNEQFF
CDR3nt: TGTGCCAGTGAGGGGTCCTACAATGAGCAGTTCTTC

d_gene: NA
j_gene: TRBJ2-2
v_gene: TRBV6-1
abundance: once
CDR3aa: CASIPPGRTSTTGELFF
CDR3nt: TGTGCCAGCATTCCCCCGGGCAGAACCAGCACCACCGGGGAGCTGTTTTTT

d_gene: NA
j_gene: TRBJ2-3
v_gene: TRBV20-1
abundance: NA
CDR3aa: CSARVGSTDTQYF
CDR3nt: TGCAGTGCTAGGGTCGGGAGCACAGATACGCAGTATTTT

d_gene: TRBD2
j_gene: TRBJ2-1
v_gene: TRBV24-1
abundance: once
CDR3aa: CATAPGGYNEQFF
CDR3nt: TGTGCCACCGCCCCGGGAGGGTACAATGAGCAGTTCTTC

d_gene: NA
j_gene: TRBJ2-5
v_gene: TRBV10-3
abundance: NA
CDR3aa: CAISEPGGGQETQYF
CDR3nt: TGTGCCATCAGTGAGCCAGGGGGGGGCCAAGAGACCCAGTACTTC

d_gene: NA
j_gene: TRBJ1-1
v_gene: TRBV6-2/TRBV6-3
abundance: NA
CDR3aa: CASSYSMEGRNTEAFF
CDR3nt: TGTGCCAGCAGTTACTCGATGGAGGGCCGGAACACTGAAGCTTTCTTT

d_gene: NA
j_gene: TRBJ1-3
v_gene: TRBV12-3/TRBV12-4
abundance: NA
CDR3aa: CASSFEGRRTGNTIYF
CDR3nt: TGTGCCAGCAGTTTCGAGGGGAGGCGTACTGGAAACACCATATATTTT

d_gene: NA
j_gene: TRBJ1-2
v_gene: TRBV27
abundance: NA
CDR3aa: CASSPGQFYGYTF
CDR3nt: TGTGCCAGCAGTCCCGGACAGTTCTATGGCTACACCTTC

d_gene: NA
j_gene: TRBJ2-5
v_gene: TRBV7-9
abundance: NA
CDR3aa: CASSLAGPHLETQYF
CDR3nt: TGTGCCAGCAGCTTAGCAGGGCCGCATCTTGAGACCCAGTACTTC

d_gene: TRBD1
j_gene: TRBJ2-1
v_gene: TRBV15
abundance: NA
CDR3aa: CATSRSGQGAGDEQFF
CDR3nt: TGTGCCACCAGCAGATCTGGACAGGGGGCCGGGGATGAGCAGTTCTTC

d_gene: NA
j_gene: TRBJ2-2
v_gene: TRBV4-1
abundance: NA
CDR3aa: CASSQREQITGELFF
CDR3nt: TGCGCCAGCAGCCAAAGGGAACAGATCACCGGGGAGCTGTTTTTT

d_gene: TRBD2
j_gene: TRBJ2-3
v_gene: TRBV6-5
abundance: NA
CDR3aa: CASRIAGGSTDTQYF
CDR3nt: TGTGCCAGCAGGATAGCGGGAGGGAGCACAGATACGCAGTATTTT

d_gene: NA
j_gene: TRBJ2-1
v_gene: TRBV12-3/TRBV12-4
abundance: few
CDR3aa: CASSPANEQFF
CDR3nt: TGTGCCAGCAGTCCGGCGAATGAGCAGTTCTTC

d_gene: TRBD2
j_gene: TRBJ2-1
v_gene: TRBV6-5
abundance: NA
CDR3aa: CASSPSGESYNEQFF
CDR3nt: TGTGCCAGCAGTCCTAGCGGGGAATCCTACAATGAGCAGTTCTTC

d_gene: NA
j_gene: TRBJ1-5
v_gene: TRBV15
abundance: NA
CDR3aa: CATREQGGQPQHF
CDR3nt: TGTGCCACCAGAGAACAGGGCGGCCAGCCCCAGCATTTT

d_gene: NA
j_gene: TRBJ2-5
v_gene: TRBV29-1
abundance: NA
CDR3aa: CSGARGGQETQYF
CDR3nt: TGCAGCGGAGCGAGAGGGGGACAAGAGACCCAGTACTTC

d_gene: TRBD2
j_gene: TRBJ2-1
v_gene: TRBV5-4
abundance: NA
CDR3aa: CASSLESGAPYNEQFF
CDR3nt: TGTGCCAGCAGCTTGGAGAGCGGGGCCCCCTACAATGAGCAGTTCTTC

d_gene: NA
j_gene: TRBJ2-3
v_gene: TRBV5-4
abundance: NA
CDR3aa: CASSLWADTQYF
CDR3nt: TGTGCCAGCAGCTTGTGGGCAGATACGCAGTATTTT

d_gene: TRBD1
j_gene: TRBJ1-2
v_gene: TRBV7-9
abundance: NA
CDR3aa: CASMGQNTPHGYTF
CDR3nt: TGTGCCAGCATGGGACAGAACACCCCCCATGGCTACACCTTC

d_gene: NA
j_gene: TRBJ1-2
v_gene: TRBV5-1
abundance: NA
CDR3aa: CASSPPTGESSYTF
CDR3nt: TGCGCCAGCAGCCCTCCGACCGGGGAGAGTAGCTACACCTTC